Sequencing of this T cell receptor (beta chain) was carried out in a study of cytomegalovirus exposure and HLA in healthy donors (dated by TCRdb to the late 2010s). In the study overall: An earlier analysis of under 600 of the donors reported roughly 300 Gb of sequence data and about 100 million unique TCR beta sequences from about 179 million T cells. Around 320 gigabases of sequencing data and approximately 85 million unique TCR sequences were included in an early release covering about 700 HLA-typed donors. Of the roughly 400 genotyped donors, roughly 80% were placed in the genetic ancestry cluster associated with self-reported Caucasian donors. The study aimed to test whether signatures of past pathogen exposure could be identified by cataloging public T cell receptors. The T cell repertoires of around 670 subjects were profiled by immunosequencing and related to cytomegalovirus serostatus. In addition to the first cohort of hundreds of subjects, a separate validation cohort of 120 different subjects was used. High-throughput TCR immunosequencing, statistical association of individual TCRs with disease status, and machine learning were combined to predict cytomegalovirus infection status. A later analysis re-analyzed previously published TCR beta repertoires from 650 to 800 donors and added high-resolution HLA genotyping to study TCR occurrence patterns. In the later analysis, no new phenotypic data were used to find candidate immune exposures; instead, reliance was placed on TCR beta sequences and their occurrence across donors. To decide whether each TCR beta V gene segment behaved as functional or pseudogenic, an earlier analysis of nearly 600 of the donors relied on high-throughput TCR beta sequencing. Alongside the repertoire data, information on donor age, sex, ethnicity and CMV serostatus was compiled. In a later genetic analysis, genome-wide SNP genotypes for about 55% of the roughly 670 donors were used, and that subset was treated as a discovery cohort. All discovery cohort repertoires had been generated on a single sequencing platform. Class I and class II HLA loci were covered by the typing at four-digit resolution. The number of typed donors differed by locus: roughly 629-640 for A, B, C, DRB1 and DQB1; 500 to 550 for DQA1; 606 for DPA1; and 400 to 480 for DPB1. A handful of DR-DQ haplotypes were handled as single units for association and clustering because linkage in the cohort was strong. On average, approximately 250,000 unique TCR beta nucleotide sequences were sequenced per donor among about 400 genotyped donors of the cohort, with around 19% of those sequences being non-productive. What the research found in general, with its limitations: The sequencing pipeline was judged likely to have produced a cluster of highly shared sequence variants as a technical artifact. The 87-base-pair reads could not distinguish some IMGT-functional V segments, including TRBV6-2 and TRBV6-3, so those segments were excluded. In a later analysis, the rate of TCR association differed among HLA loci, with DRB1 alleles having the most associated TCRs and HLA-C alleles having the fewest. In a later analysis, several top co-occurrence clusters were reported to appear linked to parvovirus B19, influenza, CMV and Epstein-Barr virus. Because some donors lacked HLA typing at each locus, the association tests relied only on the typed subset. In vitro tests confirmed that a few of the cytomegalovirus-associated TCR beta chains recognize cytomegalovirus antigens. Most CMV-associated TCR beta chains appeared to be HLA-restricted in a later analysis, and the HLA associations seemed to be driven largely by CMV exposure. Most TCR sequences were observed very rarely across donors, whereas some public TCRs were present in many individuals. A total of some 180 TCR beta chains were listed by the study as associated with cytomegalovirus. Compared with equally common non-associated chains, HLA-associated TCR beta chains in a later analysis were more clonally expanded and had lower generation probabilities. The classifier was reported to diagnose cytomegalovirus status with high specificity and sensitivity in both the original and validation cohorts. The only immune exposure information available for the cohort was CMV serostatus. Because counts were too low, roughly 18 rarely observed V segments, including chromosome 9 orphons, were left out of the earlier analysis of about 620 of the donors. In an earlier analysis of several hundred of the donors, most TCR beta V segments were observed in productive rearrangements about 90% or about 30% of the time, broadly matching IMGT annotations. According to the authors, the approach could potentially be generalized to other disease states and immunological phenotypes. A later genetic analysis associated a missense DCLRE1C variant with V-gene and J-gene trimming of TCR beta chains, and an independent cohort replicated the association. The cohort was sequenced for TCR beta chains only, and without alpha or paired-chain data the features that could be detected were limited. Roughly uniform sequencing depth across donors was assumed in presence/absence analyses, although this assumption may not hold. A later analysis associated 16,951 TCR beta sequences with specific HLA alleles at a false discovery rate of 0.05. According to a later genetic analysis, donors in an Asian-associated ancestry cluster had fewer N-insertions in productive TCRs than the approximately 650-donor mean. Strong co-occurrence of HLA alleles, especially DR and DQ, made assigning TCR associations to individual alleles difficult. Linkage disequilibrium might explain the correlated functional status among segregating V segments, but an unknown experimental factor could not be ruled out. A further reported finding was that TCR beta sequences accurately predicted the HLA-A and HLA-B alleles for most subjects in the first cohort.

The cohort consisted of 666 healthy bone marrow donors. At the time of sampling, every cohort member was nominally healthy, though immune exposures that went unrecorded were likely present. The donor was CMV seronegative and belonged to the group of roughly 330 seronegative cohort members. Every donor gave a peripheral blood sample, and the peripheral blood mononuclear cells from that sample were used for TCR beta sequencing. Genomic DNA extraction from the blood cell samples was performed with the Qiagen DNeasy Blood Extraction Kit. CDR1 and CDR2 are read off the germline V gene as ENHRY and SYGVKD. At the junction V is shortened by 1 base and J by 9 bases; bases outside the gene matches: 3. The CDR3 runs 14 residues from the cysteine to the phenylalanine. Only CDR3 DNA is held: 42 bases, read in frame from base 1. Receptor libraries were prepared by the immunoSEQ multiplex PCR assay. The multiplex PCR relied on a mix of 60 forward primers for TCR Vbeta segments and 13 reverse primers for TCR Jbeta segments. Amplification of the CDR3 region of rearranged TCR beta genes was performed with a multiplex PCR assay on genomic DNA. Amplified TCR beta libraries were sequenced as 87-base-pair reads on the Illumina HiSeq System. The authors processed their data as follows. In a later analysis, roughly 80 million unique TCR beta chains were counted across the 500 to 850 repertoires, and approximately 11 million of these chains were shared by at least two donors. To remove PCR and sequencing errors, raw reads were error-corrected and collapsed into unique sequences using a nearest-neighbor algorithm that merged closely related sequences. Alignment of CDR3 sequences to IMGT reference sequences was used to assign V, D and J gene segments. For a sequence to be retained, a match of at least six nucleotides to both a V gene segment and a J gene segment was required. Rearrangements were classified as productive when the CDR3 lacked stop codons and remained in frame with V and J, and all other rearrangements were classified as non-productive. CDR3 was defined by IMGT convention, running from the second conserved V-encoded cysteine to the conserved J-encoded phenylalanine. The earlier analysis of some 540 of the donors excluded any sequence lacking an unambiguous match to a single V gene segment. An earlier analysis of 450 to 650 of the donors called V segments functional above 56.7% productive rearrangements and segregating when the between-donor standard deviation exceeded 5%. A statistical classification framework was built for diagnosing cytomegalovirus status from the catalog of TCR beta chain sequences. A later analysis assigned V and J genes by comparing TCR nucleotide sequences with IMGT/GENE-DB human TR gene sequences. A later analysis assigned CDR3 sequences and most-parsimonious VDJ recombination scenarios with the TCRdist pipeline. In a later analysis, every TCR beta chain was defined by the combination of its CDR3 amino acid sequence and its V-gene family, and reads without a unique V-gene family were dropped. In a later analysis, around 600 highly shared, low-generation-probability nucleotide sequences were removed to address suspected cross-contamination and a sequencing artifact. A later analysis calculated a clonal expansion index for each public chain from normalized within-repertoire ranks of inferred template counts. A later analysis computed generation probabilities with a VDJ recombination model fitted to out-of-frame rearrangements, and checked the results against IGoR. A later analysis scored TCR-TCR, TCR-HLA and TCR-CMV co-occurrence with hypergeometric tests, applying a repertoire-size bias correction to TCR pairs. In a later analysis, false discovery rates were estimated by permuting HLA or CMV assignments 20 times. In a later analysis, co-occurring TCRs were grouped using DBSCAN, with TCRdist sequence similarity added in when clustering inside HLA-allele-positive subsets. For co-occurrence clustering, repertoires with fewer than 30,000 or more than 120,000 public chains were excluded, along with five repertoires with anomalous nucleotide sharing. The table was pulled from immuneACCESS by TCRdb, which kept in-frame rearrangements only. Such tables lose some clones; where checked, under half of the loss comes from unresolved V genes, and the rest has no known cause. That table furnishes V, J and clone size, whereas the DNA furnished D and trimming. The sample's table covers around 40,000 clones. The ten largest account for more than 5.5% of the sample.

As concerns this clone: Its specific antigen is unknown.

The clonotype comes from a man aged 25 to 40 in good health and CMV-seronegative. The specimen was PBMCs. The sequence joins TRBV10-3 to TRBJ2-1; 10 central nucleotides agree with TRBD1. At the DNA level, the sequence is TGTGCCATCAGTGAGTACGGGACAGGGGTTGAGCAGTTCTTC. The encoded protein is CAISEYGTGVEQFF.